These 15 T cell receptor beta chains share one sample of origin, sequenced in a study of shared T cell receptors in the human thymus. Only in-frame clones appear in the TCRdb table, and some are missing; sequencing was by immunoSEQ multiplex PCR. The repertoire has 640,000 or so clones, approximately 87% of them found once; the top ten carry under 0.01%. These data were likewise used in another study, on human thymus T cells.

The sample was thymocytes. Every receptor here comes from a boy younger than two with a congenital heart defect.

This chain joins TRBV7-2 and TRBJ2-3, with a tentative D call TRBD2 (5 bases). This CDR3 comprises 16 residues. Germline-derived CDR1 and CDR2 are SGHTA and FQGNSA. The V end was cut by 1 base, the J end by 0 bases, with 11 bases between. CDR3 sequence reads: CASSLVPAGSTDTQYF. In nucleotides, the CDR3 is TGTGCCAGCAGCTTAGTCCCTGCGGGTAGCACAGATACGCAGTATTTT.

This clone came up once. The chain's CDR3 is CASSPGGGLPFGTYEQYF. The CDR3 nucleotides are TGTGCCAGCTCACCAGGGGGGGGGCTCCCCTTTGGAACCTACGAGCAGTACTTC. This chain joins TRBV18 and TRBJ2-7; TRBD2 might be the D (7 bases). The V gene lost 2 bases and the J gene lost 2 bases, with 22 bases spanning the gap. The CDR3 length is 18 residues. Germline assignment: CDR1 KGHSH and CDR2 LQKENI.

The chain is built from TRBV5-6 and TRBJ2-1; 11 nucleotides match TRBD2. CDR1 and CDR2 (germline): SGHDT, YYEEEE. The J segment lost 3 bases and the V segment lost 2 bases, leaving 7 bases of the junction unmatched. CDR3 length: 17 residues. Here the CDR3 DNA reads TGTGCCAGCAGCTTAACCGGGACTAGCGGAATCTACAATGAGCAGTTCTTC. It codes for CASSLTGTSGIYNEQFF.

The chain is built from TRBV9 and TRBJ2-7, with TRBD1 matching 8 bases. This CDR3 has 14 residues. V lost 4 bases and J lost 4; bases outside the gene matches: 7. In germline, CDR1 is SGDLS, CDR2 YYNGEE. For the CDR3, the DNA is TGTGCCAGCAGCCCACAGGGGGAGCGGTACGAGCAGTACTTC. It specifies CASSPQGERYEQYF.

The chain joins TRBV4-1 to TRBJ2-7; TRBD1 aligns across 9 bases. Germline trimming cut 10 bases from V and 3 bases from J; bases unmatched to any gene: 13. The germline CDR1 and CDR2 sequences are MGHRA and YSYEKL. CDR3 length equals 15 residues. The CDR3, as DNA: TGCGCCACCTCAAAACAACGGACAGGGGTCTACGAGCAGTACTTC. This encodes CATSKQRTGVYEQYF.

This clone has only a few counts. The chain is built from TRBV19 and TRBJ1-3, with a weak D call TRBD1 (5 bases). Germline CDR1 and CDR2: LNHDA and SQIVND (reference sequence). V was shortened by 3 bases and J by 3 bases, with 9 bases between the two germline ends. The CDR3 runs 14 residues. In DNA, the CDR3 is TGTGCCAGTAGTATGGGACTTCTTGGAAACACCATATATTTT. This gives the protein CASSMGLLGNTIYF.

CDR3 protein: CASSLGLAGTDTQYF. The CDR3 DNA sequence: TGTGCCAGCTCACTCGGACTAGCGGGCACAGATACGCAGTATTTT. The J gene is TRBJ2-3, the V gene TRBV18; 10 nucleotides line up with TRBD2. Looked up from germline, CDR1 is KGHSH and CDR2 is LQKENI. Germline trimming cut 4 bases from V and 1 base from J; bases unmatched to any gene: 2. There are 15 residues in the CDR3.

V and J are TRBV7-8 and TRBJ2-7, with TRBD2 matching over 12 bases. The CDR3 contains 18 residues. Germline V gene data show CDR1 as SGHVS and CDR2 as FQNEAQ. V lost 5 bases and J lost 7; bases outside the gene matches: 18. Here the CDR3 DNA reads TGTGCCAGCAGCCTAGGACTAGCGGGATATCCCTCTACTATGGAGCAGTACTTC. Residues: CASSLGLAGYPSTMEQYF.

The J gene is TRBJ1-3, the V gene TRBV27; possibly TRBD1 for D (6 bases). This CDR3 is 15 amino acids long. Germline CDR1 MNHEY, CDR2 SMNVEV (reference sequence). V lost 6 bases, J lost 4 bases, and 16 bases lay in between. The CDR3 nucleotides are TGTGCCAGCAGCCCGGGACAAGCTGCCGGAAACACCATATATTTT. Its protein is CASSPGQAAGNTIYF.

J is TRBJ2-7 and V is TRBV1; the table's D gene call, TRBD2, was not cross checked with the DNA. TRBV1 is an annotated pseudogene. The CDR3 has 17 amino acids. The CDR3 region has the DNA TGCACCAGCAGCCGTCTAACGCGGGGGGCGATAGGCTACGAGCAGTACTTC. Translated, it gives CTSSRLTRGAIGYEQYF.

On this clone: Here the CDR3 omits its conserved ending phenylalanine or tryptophan, so a read error is the likely source. The rearrangement joins TRBV9 to TRBJ1-2, with a tentative D call TRBD1 (6 bases). CDR1 SGDLS and CDR2 YYNGEE come from the germline V gene. The CDR3 loop spans 15 amino acids. The V end was cut by 0 bases, the J end by 5 bases, with 14 bases between. The CDR3 nucleotides read TGTGCCAGCAGCGTAGCTCCCGCCCAGGGGTATGGCTACACCTTA. This encodes CASSVAPAQGYGYTL.

The chain has TRBV5-5 and TRBJ2-1; 7 bases align to TRBD1. Germline CDR1 and CDR2: SGHKS and YYEKEE (reference sequence). Trimming cost V 4 bases and J 4 bases; bases outside gene matches: 8. The CDR3 runs 15 residues. The CDR3 spells CASSLRQGRYNEQFF. CDR3 DNA: TGTGCCAGCAGCCTCCGACAGGGTAGGTACAATGAGCAGTTCTTC.

V usage is TRBV2 and J usage is TRBJ2-2; 8 bases are shared with TRBD1. The V segment lost 1 base and the J segment 4 bases; nucleotides outside the gene matches: 11. Germline V gene data show CDR1 as SNHLY and CDR2 as FYNNEI. This CDR3 has 18 residues. The DNA of the CDR3 is TGTGCCAGCAGTGAAGAGAGTGGGACAGGACCCCCCACCGGGGAGCTGTTTTTT. Protein product: CASSEESGTGPPTGELFF.

The rearrangement uses TRBV5-4 and TRBJ2-3; TRBD2 matches at 9 bases. The CDR3 is 16 residues long. J gave up 3 bases and V 4 bases, and 9 bases lay outside the gene matches. Per germline, CDR1 SGHNT and CDR2 YYREEE (reference sequence). CDR3 nucleotides: TGTGCCAGCAGCCCGAAAGGTAGCGGGGGTACAGATACGCAGTATTTT. Translated, it gives CASSPKGSGGTDTQYF.

The chain has TRBV6-5 and TRBJ1-5; unclear D gene. This CDR3 spans 12 amino acids. V was shortened by 2 bases and J by 6 bases, with 5 bases between the two germline ends. The germline gives CDR1 MNHEY, CDR2 SVGAGI. This CDR3 reads CASSYIIQPQHF. Written as DNA, the CDR3 is TGTGCCAGCAGTTACATTATTCAGCCCCAGCATTTT.